Below, one T cell receptor (beta chain) is given with its context. These data are taken from a study of cytomegalovirus exposure and HLA in healthy donors. CDR1 and CDR2 (germline): GTSNPN, SVGIG (reference sequence). The V end was cut by 3 bases, the J end by 6 bases, with 11 bases between. The CDR3 is made up of 13 amino acids. Primers for the PCR totalled 60 Vbeta and 13 Jbeta. Assay used: immunoSEQ multiplex PCR; TCRdb lists only in-frame clones, some missing. Recorded here are roughly 120,000 clones; the top ten clones represent under 1.3%. The rearrangement uses TRBV30 and TRBJ2-2; D ambiguous. Sequencing used PBMCs. The clonotype was recovered from a young man in good health and CMV-seronegative. CDR3 sequence reads: CAWSLLVSGELFF. CDR3 coding DNA: TGTGCCTGGAGCCTCCTTGTGTCCGGGGAGCTGTTTTTT.